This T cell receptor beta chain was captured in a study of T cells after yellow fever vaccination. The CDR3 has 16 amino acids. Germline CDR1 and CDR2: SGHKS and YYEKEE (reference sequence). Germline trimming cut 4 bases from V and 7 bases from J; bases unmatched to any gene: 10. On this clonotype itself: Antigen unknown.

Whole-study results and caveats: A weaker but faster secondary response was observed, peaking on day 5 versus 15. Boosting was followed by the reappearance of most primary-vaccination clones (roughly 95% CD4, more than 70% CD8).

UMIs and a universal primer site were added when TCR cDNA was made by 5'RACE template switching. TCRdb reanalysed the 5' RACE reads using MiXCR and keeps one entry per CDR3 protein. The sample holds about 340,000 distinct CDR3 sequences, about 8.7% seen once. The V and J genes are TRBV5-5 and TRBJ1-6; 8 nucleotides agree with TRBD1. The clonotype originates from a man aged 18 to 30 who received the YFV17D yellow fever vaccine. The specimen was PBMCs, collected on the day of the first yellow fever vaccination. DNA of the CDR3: TGTGCCAGCAGCCAAGTAACCGGGACAGGCAATTCACCCCTCCACTTT. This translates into CASSQVTGTGNSPLHF.